The subject of this entry is one T cell receptor (beta chain). Its antigen remains unknown. The data derive from a study of T-cell reconstitution after alpha-beta-depleted transplantation in children. Per germline, CDR1 SEHNR and CDR2 FQNEAQ (reference sequence). Trimming shortened V by 2 bases and J by 8 bases, and 15 bases separated the two germline ends. This CDR3 spans 15 amino acids. Study-wide results and limits: Newly made T cells mostly supplied T-cell counts and diversity one year after transplant. The study reportedly traced alpha-beta T cells about two months after transplant to several hundred expanded graft clones.

As it was prepared, the TCRbeta library received unique molecular identifiers. One entry per CDR3 protein, called by TCRdb with MiXCR from the PCR reads. The repertoire includes fewer than 400,000 distinct CDR3 sequences, approximately 23% of them detected once, and about a tenth sits in the top ten. The TCR sequence derives from a male patient aged 10 to 17 who had a stem cell transplant for acute lymphoblastic leukemia, so the T cells may come from the graft donor. The specimen was PBMCs, mostly from graft donor cells, collected 180 days after TCRalphabeta/CD19-depleted stem cell transplant. This rearrangement joins TRBV7-9 to TRBJ1-4; D is unclear. The CDR3 sequence: CASSLTRGGDEKLFF. CDR3 DNA: TGTGCCAGCAGCTTAACGCGTGGCGGAGACGAAAAACTGTTTTTT.